The 14 T cell receptor beta chains reported below all come from one sample, sequenced in a study of CD8 T cells in ankylosing spondylitis. These receptors are not linked to any known antigen. TCRdb redid the calling of the 5' RACE reads with MiXCR, one entry per CDR3 protein. Of approximately 300,000 distinct CDR3 sequences in the sample, less than 9.5% are singletons; the top ten hold less than 15%. General study points: Blood from ankylosing spondylitis patients appeared to carry a characteristic eight-variant TCR beta motif.

Sample: blood, either unsorted or a sorted T cell fraction (not recorded which). The receptor source for this set is a male donor with ankylosing spondylitis.

The chain has TRBV20-1 and TRBJ2-3, with TRBD2 matching over 8 bases. The V segment lost 5 bases and the J segment 3 bases; nucleotides outside the gene matches: 10. Germline lookup yields CDR1 DFQATT and CDR2 SNEGSKA (reference sequence). CDR3 size: 15 residues. CDR3 sequence (DNA): TGCAGTGCTGCCGGTTCGGTAGCGGGGACAGATACGCAGTATTTT. Translated: CSAAGSVAGTDTQYF.

This clonotype showed up many times. This chain links TRBV4-1 with TRBJ2-7; D perhaps matches TRBD1 (5 bases). Germline V gene sequence: CDR1 MGHRA, CDR2 YSYEKL. The CDR3 loop spans 17 amino acids. V dropped 1 base and J dropped 9 bases, with 25 bases sitting between them. The CDR3 loop reads CASSQGQQPVEGTGQYF. The CDR3 bases are TGCGCCAGCAGCCAAGGACAGCAACCAGTAGAAGGTACAGGGCAGTACTTC.

This clonotype was picked up a small number of times. The V and J genes are TRBV5-1 and TRBJ2-2; D possibly corresponds to TRBD1 (6 bases). V was trimmed by 0 bases and J by 0 bases, leaving 9 bases between them. The CDR3 covers 16 residues. Germline CDR1 reads SGHRS; CDR2 reads YFSETQ. The DNA for the CDR3 is TGCGCCAGCAGCTTGGTCAGGGGACCGAACACCGGGGAGCTGTTTTTT. It is translated as CASSLVRGPNTGELFF. Together with reference TRBV5-1 and TRBJ2-2, the CDR3 gives the full variable domain: KAGVTQTPRYLIKTRGQQVTLSCSPISGHRSVSWYQQTPGQGLQFLFEYFSETQRNKGNFPGRFSGRQFSNSRSEMNVSTLELGDSALYLCASSLVRGPNTGELFFGEGSRLTVL.

V and J are TRBV5-6 and TRBJ2-2; TRBD1 agrees at 11 bases. Germline V lookup: CDR1 SGHDT, CDR2 YYEEEE. The V gene end was trimmed by 4 bases and the J gene end by 5 bases; junction bases not matched to a gene: 4. The CDR3 runs 15 residues. The CDR3 is CASSKDRGQTGELFF. The DNA for the CDR3 is TGTGCCAGCAGCAAGGACAGGGGGCAAACCGGGGAGCTGTTTTTT.

This rearrangement joins TRBV6-2 or TRBV6-3 to TRBJ2-4; TRBD2 agrees at 7 bases. Per the germline V gene, CDR1 is MNHEY and CDR2 is SVGEGT. The CDR3 contains 15 residues. The V and J ends lost 4 bases and 3 bases, in that order; junction bases with no gene match: 6. CDR3 sequence (DNA): TGTGCCAGCAGTTTAGCGGGTATGGACAAAAACATTCAGTACTTC. This gives the protein CASSLAGMDKNIQYF.

This clonotype was counted at least ten times. CDR3 bases: TGTGCCAGCTCCCCCGGAAATAGTTACAATGAGCAGTTCTTC. Translating gives CASSPGNSYNEQFF. The V call is TRBV6-2 or TRBV6-3, the J call TRBJ2-1; D not certain. This CDR3 region has 14 residues. Germline CDR1 MNHEY, CDR2 SVGEGT. Deletions cut 8 bases from V and 4 bases from J, with 15 bases between.

This chain joins TRBV11-1 and TRBJ2-1, with D perhaps matching TRBD1 or TRBD2 (5 bases each). Germline V lookup: CDR1 SGHAT, CDR2 FQDESV (reference sequence). The CDR3 has 15 residues. The germline V and J ends were trimmed by 5 bases and 4 bases, with 15 bases remaining between them. CDR3 DNA: TGTGCCAGCAGCCTCAGGGAGCGCATATACAATGAGCAGTTCTTC. Protein: CASSLRERIYNEQFF.

V and J are TRBV7-2 and TRBJ2-7; 7 bases agree with TRBD1. Losses at the gene ends were 5 bases for V and 6 bases for J; bases not matched to a gene: 10. The CDR3 spans 14 residues. The V gene's germline CDR1 is SGHTA and CDR2 FQGNSA. The CDR3 coding sequence is TGTGCCAGCAGCACCTTCCGGGACAGTAGCGAGCAGTACTTC. Amino acids: CASSTFRDSSEQYF.

This clonotype was counted a few times. For the CDR3, the DNA is TGCAGTGCTAGAGATAGCGGGAGGGTTCCTTACGAGCAGTACTTC. Translation: CSARDSGRVPYEQYF. The chain has TRBV20-1 and TRBJ2-7; TRBD2 matches at 11 bases. Losses at the gene ends were 0 bases for V and 4 bases for J; bases not matched to a gene: 5. This CDR3 has 15 residues. Germline V lookup: CDR1 DFQATT, CDR2 SNEGSKA (reference sequence).

This clonotype has only a few counts. The J gene is TRBJ1-3, the V gene TRBV5-1; D is unclear. Germline V gene data show CDR1 as SGHRS and CDR2 as YFSETQ. The V gene lost 4 bases and the J gene lost 4 bases, with 9 bases spanning the gap. The CDR3 has 13 residues. This CDR3 is CASSPDGGNTIYF. CDR3 DNA: TGCGCCAGCAGCCCCGACGGGGGAAACACCATATATTTT.

This clonotype was observed many times. The rearrangement uses TRBV12-3 or TRBV12-4 and TRBJ2-1; D unresolved. Trimming pared 6 bases from V and 8 bases from J, leaving 8 bases between. The CDR3 length is 11 residues. CDR3 sequence: CASSPQDEQFF. Written as DNA, the CDR3 is TGTGCCAGCAGCCCGCAGGATGAGCAGTTCTTC.

This clonotype was counted only a few times. The chain has TRBV20-1 and TRBJ2-1; tentatively, D is TRBD1 or TRBD2 (5 bases each). CDR3 size: 13 residues. V was shortened by 5 bases and J by 4 bases, with 12 bases between the two germline ends. The germline gives CDR1 DFQATT, CDR2 SNEGSKA (reference sequence). CDR3 loop: CSAGTWGYNEQFF. In nucleotides, the CDR3 is TGCAGTGCTGGTACATGGGGGTACAATGAGCAGTTCTTC.

The J gene is TRBJ2-6, the V gene TRBV6-2 or TRBV6-3; 11 bases are a match to TRBD1. Trimming at V came to 0 bases and at J to 1 base, leaving 8 bases not matched to a gene. Germline V gives CDR1 MNHEY, CDR2 SVGEGT. There are 20 residues in the CDR3. The CDR3: CASSYSTGTGGVSGANVLTF. CDR3 nucleotides: TGTGCCAGCAGTTACTCGACCGGGACAGGGGGTGTATCTGGGGCCAACGTCCTGACTTTC.

This clonotype occurred many times. V gene TRBV18 combines with J gene TRBJ1-1; TRBD1 matches 8 bases. Looked up from germline, CDR1 is KGHSH and CDR2 is LQKENI. Trimming took 4 bases from V and 8 from J; bases not matched to a gene: 3. This CDR3 is 12 amino acids long. The CDR3 coding sequence is TGTGCCAGCTCACAGGACAGGGAAGAAGCTTTCTTT. It is translated as CASSQDREEAFF.